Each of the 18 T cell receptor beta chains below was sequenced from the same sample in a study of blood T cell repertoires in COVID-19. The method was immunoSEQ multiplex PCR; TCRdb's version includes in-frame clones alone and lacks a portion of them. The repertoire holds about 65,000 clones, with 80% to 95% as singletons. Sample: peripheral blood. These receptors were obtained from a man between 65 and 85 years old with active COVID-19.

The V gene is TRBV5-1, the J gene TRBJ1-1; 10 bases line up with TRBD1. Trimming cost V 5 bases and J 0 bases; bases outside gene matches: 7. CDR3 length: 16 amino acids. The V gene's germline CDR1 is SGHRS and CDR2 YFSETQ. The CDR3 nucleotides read TGCGCCAGCAGAGCACCGACAGGGGGCATGAACACTGAAGCTTTCTTT. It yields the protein CASRAPTGGMNTEAFF.

CDR3 residues: CASSLTGGFYNEQFF. The CDR3 DNA follows: TGTGCCAGCAGCTTAACGGGGGGGTTCTACAATGAGCAGTTCTTC. The rearrangement links TRBV11-2 to TRBJ2-1; TRBD2 matches at 8 bases. The CDR3 has 15 residues. Germline V gene sequence: CDR1 SGHAT, CDR2 FQNNGV. V trimming: 2 bases; J trimming: 3 bases; junction bases outside the gene matches: 3.

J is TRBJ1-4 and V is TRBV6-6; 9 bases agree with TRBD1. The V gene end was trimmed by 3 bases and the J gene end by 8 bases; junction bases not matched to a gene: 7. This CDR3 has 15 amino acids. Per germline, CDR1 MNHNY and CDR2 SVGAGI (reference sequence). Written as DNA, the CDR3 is TGTGCCAGCAGTTATGTGGGACAGGGTGGCGAAAAACTGTTTTTT. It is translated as CASSYVGQGGEKLFF.

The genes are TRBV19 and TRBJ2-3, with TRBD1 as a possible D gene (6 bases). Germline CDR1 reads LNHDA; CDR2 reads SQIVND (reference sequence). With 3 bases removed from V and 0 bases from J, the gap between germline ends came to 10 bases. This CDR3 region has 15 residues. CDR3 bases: TGTGCCAGTAGTATTGACAGGCCCAGCACAGATACGCAGTATTTT. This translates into CASSIDRPSTDTQYF.

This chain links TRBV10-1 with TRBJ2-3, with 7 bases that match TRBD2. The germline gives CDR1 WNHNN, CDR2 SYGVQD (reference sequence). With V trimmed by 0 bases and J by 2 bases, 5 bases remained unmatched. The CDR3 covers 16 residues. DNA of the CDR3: TGCGCCAGCAGTGAGTCGGCCCGGGGGGTCACAGATACGCAGTATTTT. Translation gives CASSESARGVTDTQYF.

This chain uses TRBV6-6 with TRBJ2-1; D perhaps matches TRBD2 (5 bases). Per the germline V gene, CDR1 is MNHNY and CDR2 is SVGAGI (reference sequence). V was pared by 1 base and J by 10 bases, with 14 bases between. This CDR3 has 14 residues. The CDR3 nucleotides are TGTGCCAGCAGTTACTGGACGGGGAGTGTAGAGCAGTTCTTC. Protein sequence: CASSYWTGSVEQFF.

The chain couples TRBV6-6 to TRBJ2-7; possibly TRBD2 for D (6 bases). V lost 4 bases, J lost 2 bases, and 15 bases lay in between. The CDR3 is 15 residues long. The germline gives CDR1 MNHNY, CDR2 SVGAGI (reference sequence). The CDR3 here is CASSSLGGVTYEQYF. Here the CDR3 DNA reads TGTGCCAGCAGTTCGCTGGGCGGGGTTACCTACGAGCAGTACTTC.

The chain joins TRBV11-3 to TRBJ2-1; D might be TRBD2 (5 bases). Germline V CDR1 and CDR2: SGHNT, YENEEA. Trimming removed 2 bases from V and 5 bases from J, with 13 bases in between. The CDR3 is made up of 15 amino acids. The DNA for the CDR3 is TGTGCCAGCAGCTTAACCGGGATTCGGGACAATGAGCAGTTCTTC. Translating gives CASSLTGIRDNEQFF.

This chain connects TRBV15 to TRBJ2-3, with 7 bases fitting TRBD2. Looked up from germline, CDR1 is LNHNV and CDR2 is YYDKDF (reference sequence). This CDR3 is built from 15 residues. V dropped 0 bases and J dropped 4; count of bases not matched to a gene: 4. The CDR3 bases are TGTGCCACCAGCAGAGATAGCGGGCCGGCAGATACGCAGTATTTT. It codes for CATSRDSGPADTQYF. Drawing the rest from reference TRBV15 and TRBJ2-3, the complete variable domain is DAMVIQNPRYQVTQFGKPVTLSCSQTLNHNVMYWYQQKSSQAPKLLFHYYDKDFNNEADTPDNFQSRRPNTSFCFLDIRSPGLGDTAMYLCATSRDSGPADTQYFGPGTRLTVL.

The CDR3 DNA reads as TGTGCCAGCTCATTAGGACAGGGGAGATTGTACGAGCAGTACGTC. It is translated as CASSLGQGRLYEQYV. The rearrangement uses TRBV18 and TRBJ2-7, with 9 bases lining up with TRBD1. Germline CDR1 KGHSH, CDR2 LQKENI. V was pared by 5 bases and J by 4 bases, with 9 bases of the junction left unmatched. The CDR3 extends over 15 amino acids.

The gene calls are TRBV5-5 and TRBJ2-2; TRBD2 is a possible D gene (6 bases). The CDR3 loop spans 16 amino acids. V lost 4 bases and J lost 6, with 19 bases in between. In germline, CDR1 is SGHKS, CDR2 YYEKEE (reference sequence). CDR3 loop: CASSLPGLGVAGELFF. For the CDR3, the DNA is TGTGCCAGCAGCCTACCGGGACTGGGAGTAGCCGGGGAGCTGTTTTTT.

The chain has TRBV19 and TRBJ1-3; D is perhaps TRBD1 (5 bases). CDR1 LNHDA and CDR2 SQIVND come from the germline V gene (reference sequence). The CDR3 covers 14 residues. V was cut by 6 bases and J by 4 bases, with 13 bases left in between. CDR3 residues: CASRDQGPGNTIYF. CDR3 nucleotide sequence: TGTGCCAGTAGGGACCAGGGTCCCGGAAACACCATATATTTT.

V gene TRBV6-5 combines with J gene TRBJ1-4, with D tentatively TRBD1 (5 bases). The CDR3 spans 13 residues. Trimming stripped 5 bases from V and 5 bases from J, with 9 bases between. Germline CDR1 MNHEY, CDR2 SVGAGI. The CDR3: CASSRQLNEKLFF. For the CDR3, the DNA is TGTGCCAGCAGTAGACAGCTAAATGAAAAACTGTTTTTT.

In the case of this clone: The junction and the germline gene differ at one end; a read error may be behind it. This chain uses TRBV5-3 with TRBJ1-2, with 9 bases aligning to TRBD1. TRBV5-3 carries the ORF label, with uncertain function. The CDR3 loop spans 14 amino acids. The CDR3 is CARRPGTGNYGYTF. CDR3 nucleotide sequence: TGTGCCAGAAGACCCGGGACAGGGAACTACGGCTACACCTTC.

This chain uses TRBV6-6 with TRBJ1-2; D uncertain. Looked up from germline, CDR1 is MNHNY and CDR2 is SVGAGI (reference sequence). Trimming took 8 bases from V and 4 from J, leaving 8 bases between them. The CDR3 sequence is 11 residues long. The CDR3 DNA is TGTGCCAGCGGGGAGTCCTATGGCTACACCTTC. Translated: CASGESYGYTF.

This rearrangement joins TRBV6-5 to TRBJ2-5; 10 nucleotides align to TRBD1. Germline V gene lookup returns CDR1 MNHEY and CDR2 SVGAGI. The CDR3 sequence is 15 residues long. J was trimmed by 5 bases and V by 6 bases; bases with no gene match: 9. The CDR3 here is CASRIGQGVGETQYF. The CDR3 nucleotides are TGTGCCAGCAGAATCGGACAGGGGGTGGGGGAGACCCAGTACTTC.

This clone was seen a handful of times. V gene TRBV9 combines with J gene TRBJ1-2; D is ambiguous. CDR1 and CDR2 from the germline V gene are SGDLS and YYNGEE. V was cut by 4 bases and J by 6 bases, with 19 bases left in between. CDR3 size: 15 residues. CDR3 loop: CASSPTGSESHGYTF. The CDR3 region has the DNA TGTGCCAGCAGCCCGACCGGGAGCGAATCGCATGGCTACACCTTC.

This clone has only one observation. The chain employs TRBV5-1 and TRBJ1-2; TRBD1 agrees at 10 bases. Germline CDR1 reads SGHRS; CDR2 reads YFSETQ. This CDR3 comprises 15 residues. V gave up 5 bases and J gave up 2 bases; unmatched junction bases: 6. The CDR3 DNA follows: TGCGCCAGCAGTGATCCGGGACAGGGGAACTATGGCTACACCTTC. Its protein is CASSDPGQGNYGYTF.